This T cell receptor (beta chain) comes out of a study of shared clonotypes between healthy human individuals. Notes on the study in general: Generally, naive subsets came out with larger estimated richness than memory subsets. Unshared clonotypes carried lower generation probabilities than those common to all four donors.

The ends lost 6 bases at V and 0 bases at J; junction bases unmatched: 1. Per germline, CDR1 ENHRY and CDR2 SYGVKD. The CDR3 spans 15 residues. Remarks on this clone: Its antigen is not known.

Here immunoSEQ multiplex PCR was the method, and the copy in TCRdb shows in-frame clones only, minus some. The repertoire has just over 2,000,000 clones, 85% to 95% of them found once; the top ten carry more than 0.1%. This clonotype was sampled from a man between 18 and 35 years old in good health. V and J are TRBV10-3 and TRBJ2-6, with 8 bases that match TRBD1. Sequencing input: naive CD4+ T cells sorted from blood. The subset here: CD45RA+ positively selected. CDR3 loop: CAIRDRDSGANVLTF. In DNA form, the CDR3 reads TGTGCCATCAGGGACAGGGACTCTGGGGCCAACGTCCTGACTTTC.